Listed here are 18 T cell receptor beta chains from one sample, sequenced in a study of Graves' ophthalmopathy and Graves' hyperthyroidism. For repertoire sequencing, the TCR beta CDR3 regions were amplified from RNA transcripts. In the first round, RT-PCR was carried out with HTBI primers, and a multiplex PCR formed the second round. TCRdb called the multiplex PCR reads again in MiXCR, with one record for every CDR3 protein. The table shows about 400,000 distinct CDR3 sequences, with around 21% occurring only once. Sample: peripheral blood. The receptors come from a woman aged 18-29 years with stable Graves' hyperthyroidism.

The CDR3 loop reads CSASGSMPDEQYF. CDR3 nucleotides: TGCAGTGCTAGCGGGAGTATGCCGGACGAGCAGTACTTC. The rearrangement joins TRBV20-1 to TRBJ2-7; TRBD2 is a possible D gene (6 bases). V dropped 3 bases and J dropped 5 bases, with 14 bases sitting between them. CDR1 and CDR2 from the germline V gene are DFQATT and SNEGSKA (reference sequence). This CDR3 contains 13 residues.

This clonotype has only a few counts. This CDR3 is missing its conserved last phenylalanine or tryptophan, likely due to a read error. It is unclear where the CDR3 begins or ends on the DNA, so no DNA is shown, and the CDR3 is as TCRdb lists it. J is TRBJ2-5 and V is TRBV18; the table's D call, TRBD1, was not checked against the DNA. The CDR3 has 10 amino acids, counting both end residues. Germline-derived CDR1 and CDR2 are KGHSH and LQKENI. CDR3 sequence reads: CASSPRGQYN.

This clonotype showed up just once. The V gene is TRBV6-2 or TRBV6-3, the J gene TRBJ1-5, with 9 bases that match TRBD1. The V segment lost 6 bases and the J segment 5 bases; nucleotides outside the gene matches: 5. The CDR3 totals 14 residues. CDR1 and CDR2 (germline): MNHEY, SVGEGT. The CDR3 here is CASRKTGGHQPQHF. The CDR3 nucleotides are TGTGCCAGCAGGAAGACAGGGGGTCATCAGCCCCAGCATTTT.

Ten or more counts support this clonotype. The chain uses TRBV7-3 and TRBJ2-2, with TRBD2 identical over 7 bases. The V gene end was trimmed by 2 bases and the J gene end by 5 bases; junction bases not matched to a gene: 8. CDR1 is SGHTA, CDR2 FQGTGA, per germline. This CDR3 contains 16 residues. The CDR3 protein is CASSLLGGRRTGELFF. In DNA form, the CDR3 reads TGTGCCAGCAGCTTACTAGGCGGGAGAAGGACCGGGGAGCTGTTTTTT.

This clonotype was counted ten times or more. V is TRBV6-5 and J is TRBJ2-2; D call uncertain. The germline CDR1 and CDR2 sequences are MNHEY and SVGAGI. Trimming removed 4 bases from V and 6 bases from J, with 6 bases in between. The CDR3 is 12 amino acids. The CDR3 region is CASSFRSGELFF. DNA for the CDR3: TGTGCCAGCAGTTTTAGATCCGGGGAGCTGTTTTTT.

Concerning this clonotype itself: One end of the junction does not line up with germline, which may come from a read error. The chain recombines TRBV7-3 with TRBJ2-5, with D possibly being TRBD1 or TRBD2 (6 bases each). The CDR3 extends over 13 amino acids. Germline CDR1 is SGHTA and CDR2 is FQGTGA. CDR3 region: CASSLLRGEAQHF. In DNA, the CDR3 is TGTGCCAGCAGCTTACTTAGGGGGGAGGCCCAGCACTTC.

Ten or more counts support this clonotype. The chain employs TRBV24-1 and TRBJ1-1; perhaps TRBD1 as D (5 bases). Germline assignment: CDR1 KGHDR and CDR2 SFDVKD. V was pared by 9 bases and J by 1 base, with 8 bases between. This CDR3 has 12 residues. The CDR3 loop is CATADRNTEAFF. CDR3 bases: TGTGCCACCGCCGACAGGAACACTGAAGCTTTCTTT.

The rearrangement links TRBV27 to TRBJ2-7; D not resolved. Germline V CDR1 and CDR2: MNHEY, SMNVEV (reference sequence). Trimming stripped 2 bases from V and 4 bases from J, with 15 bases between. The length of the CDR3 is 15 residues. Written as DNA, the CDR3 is TGTGCCAGCAGTTTAATGCGTGGGGAAGTGTACGAGCAGTACTTC. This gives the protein CASSLMRGEVYEQYF.

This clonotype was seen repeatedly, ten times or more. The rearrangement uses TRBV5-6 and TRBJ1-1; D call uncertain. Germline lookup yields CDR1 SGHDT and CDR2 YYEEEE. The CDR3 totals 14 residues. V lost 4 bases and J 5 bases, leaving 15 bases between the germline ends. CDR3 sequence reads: CASSLGGRVTEAFF. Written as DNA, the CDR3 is TGTGCCAGCAGCCTTGGCGGACGGGTTACTGAAGCTTTCTTT.

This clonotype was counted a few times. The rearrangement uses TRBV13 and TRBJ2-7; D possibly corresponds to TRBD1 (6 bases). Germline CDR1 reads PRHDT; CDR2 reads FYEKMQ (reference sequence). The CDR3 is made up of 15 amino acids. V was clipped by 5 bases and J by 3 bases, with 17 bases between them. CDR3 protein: CASSSTGTRDYEQYF. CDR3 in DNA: TGTGCCAGCAGCAGCACTGGGACACGCGACTACGAGCAGTACTTC.

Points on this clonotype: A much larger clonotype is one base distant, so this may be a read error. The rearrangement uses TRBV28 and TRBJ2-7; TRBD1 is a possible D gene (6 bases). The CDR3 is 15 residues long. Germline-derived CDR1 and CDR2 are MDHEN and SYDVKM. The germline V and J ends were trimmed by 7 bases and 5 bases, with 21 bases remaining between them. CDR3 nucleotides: TGTGCCAGCATTTCACCCACAGGGCCGGGCGACGAGCAGTACTTC. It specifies CASISPTGPGDEQYF.

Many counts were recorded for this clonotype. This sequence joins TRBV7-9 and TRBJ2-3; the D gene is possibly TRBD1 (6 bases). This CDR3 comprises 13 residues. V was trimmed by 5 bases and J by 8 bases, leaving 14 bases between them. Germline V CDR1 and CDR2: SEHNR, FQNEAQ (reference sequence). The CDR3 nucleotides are TGTGCCAGCAGCCCAACCACAGGGAGTACGCAGTATTTT. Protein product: CASSPTTGSTQYF.

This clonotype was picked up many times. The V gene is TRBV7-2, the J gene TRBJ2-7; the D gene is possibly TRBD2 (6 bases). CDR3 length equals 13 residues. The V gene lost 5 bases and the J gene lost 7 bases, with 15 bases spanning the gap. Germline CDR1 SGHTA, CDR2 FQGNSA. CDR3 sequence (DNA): TGTGCCAGCAGCCGCCAGACTAGGCGGGAGCAGTACTTC. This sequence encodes CASSRQTRREQYF.

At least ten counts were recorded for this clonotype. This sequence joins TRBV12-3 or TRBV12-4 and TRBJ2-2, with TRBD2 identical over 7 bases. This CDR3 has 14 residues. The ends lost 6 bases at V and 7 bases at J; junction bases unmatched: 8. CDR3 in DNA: TGTGCCAGCAGGGCGGGAGTCGGCTACGGGGAGCTGTTTTTT. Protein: CASRAGVGYGELFF.

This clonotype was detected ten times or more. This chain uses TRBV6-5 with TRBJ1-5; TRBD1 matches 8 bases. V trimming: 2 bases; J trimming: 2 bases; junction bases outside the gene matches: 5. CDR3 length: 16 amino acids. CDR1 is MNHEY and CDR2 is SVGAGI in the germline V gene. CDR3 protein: CASSYPSTGGNQPQHF. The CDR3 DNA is TGTGCCAGCAGTTACCCATCGACAGGGGGCAATCAGCCCCAGCATTTT.

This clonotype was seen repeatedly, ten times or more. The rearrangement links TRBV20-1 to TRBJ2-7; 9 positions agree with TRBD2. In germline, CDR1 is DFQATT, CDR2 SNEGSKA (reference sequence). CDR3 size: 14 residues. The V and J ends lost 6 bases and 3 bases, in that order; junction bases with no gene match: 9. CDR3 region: CSACEREDRYEQYF. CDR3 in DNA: TGCAGTGCGTGCGAGCGGGAGGATCGCTACGAGCAGTACTTC.

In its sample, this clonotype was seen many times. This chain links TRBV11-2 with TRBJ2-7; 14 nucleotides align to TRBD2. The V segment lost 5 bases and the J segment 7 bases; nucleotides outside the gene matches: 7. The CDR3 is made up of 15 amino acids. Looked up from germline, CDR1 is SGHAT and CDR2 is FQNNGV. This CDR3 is CASSPSGTSGREQYF. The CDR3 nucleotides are TGTGCCAGCAGCCCCTCCGGGACTAGCGGGAGAGAGCAGTACTTC.

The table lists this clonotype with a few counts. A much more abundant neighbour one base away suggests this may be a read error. The CDR3 spells CAIGVRGDGTGELCF. The CDR3 coding sequence is TGTGCCATCGGCGTTCGGGGGGACGGCACCGGGGAGCTGTGTTTT. The chain has TRBV10-3 and TRBJ2-2, with TRBD2 identical over 7 bases. This CDR3 has 15 amino acids. CDR1 is ENHRY and CDR2 is SYGVKD in the germline V gene.